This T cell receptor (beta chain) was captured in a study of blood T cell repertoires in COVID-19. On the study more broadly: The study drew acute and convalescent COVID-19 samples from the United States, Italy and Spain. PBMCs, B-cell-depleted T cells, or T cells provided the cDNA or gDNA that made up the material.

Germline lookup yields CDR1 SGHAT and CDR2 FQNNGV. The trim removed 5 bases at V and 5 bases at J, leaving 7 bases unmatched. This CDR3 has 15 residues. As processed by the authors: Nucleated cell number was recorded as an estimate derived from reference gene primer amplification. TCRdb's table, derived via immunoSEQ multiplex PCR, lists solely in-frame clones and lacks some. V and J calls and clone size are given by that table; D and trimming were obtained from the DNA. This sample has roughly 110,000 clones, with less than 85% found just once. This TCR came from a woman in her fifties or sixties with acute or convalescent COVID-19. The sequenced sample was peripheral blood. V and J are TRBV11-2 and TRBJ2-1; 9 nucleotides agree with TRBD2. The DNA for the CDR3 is TGTGCCAGCAGCCCCAGCGGGGGGTTTGACAATGAGCAGTTCTTC. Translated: CASSPSGGFDNEQFF.